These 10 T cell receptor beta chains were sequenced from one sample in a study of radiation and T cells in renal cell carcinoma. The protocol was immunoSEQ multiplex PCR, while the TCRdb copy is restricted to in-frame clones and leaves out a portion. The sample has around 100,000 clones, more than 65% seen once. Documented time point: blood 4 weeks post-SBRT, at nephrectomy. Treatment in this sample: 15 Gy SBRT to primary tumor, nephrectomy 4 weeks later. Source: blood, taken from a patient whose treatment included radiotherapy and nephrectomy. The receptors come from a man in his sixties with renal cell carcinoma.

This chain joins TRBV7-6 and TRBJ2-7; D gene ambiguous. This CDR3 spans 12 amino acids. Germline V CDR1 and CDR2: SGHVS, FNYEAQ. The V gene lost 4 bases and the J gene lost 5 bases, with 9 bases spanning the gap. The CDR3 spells CASSSTGNEQYF. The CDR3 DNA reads TGTGCCAGCAGCTCAACGGGTAACGAGCAGTACTTC.

As DNA, the CDR3 is TGTGCCAGCAGCTCTCCCGGGACTAGCTATCATACGCAGTATTTT. This sequence encodes CASSSPGTSYHTQYF. The chain is built from TRBV11-1 and TRBJ2-3; 9 bases fit TRBD2. This CDR3 contains 15 residues. V shed 4 bases, J shed 7 bases, and the junction held 9 bases outside the gene matches. Germline V gives CDR1 SGHAT, CDR2 FQDESV (reference sequence).

The CDR3 bases are TGTGCCAGCAGCTTATATGGGTACCAAGAGACCCAGTACTTC. Encoded protein: CASSLYGYQETQYF. The chain joins TRBV5-6 to TRBJ2-5; D unclear. CDR1 is SGHDT, CDR2 YYEEEE, per germline. The V end lost 2 bases, the J end lost 0 bases, and 8 bases lay between the germline ends. This CDR3 is built from 14 residues.

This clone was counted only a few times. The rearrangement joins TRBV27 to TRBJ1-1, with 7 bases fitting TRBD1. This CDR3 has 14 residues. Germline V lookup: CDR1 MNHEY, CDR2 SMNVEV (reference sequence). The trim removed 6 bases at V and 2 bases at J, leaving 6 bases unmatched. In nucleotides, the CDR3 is TGTGCCAGCAGCAAGGGGGCTGCAAACACTGAAGCTTTCTTT. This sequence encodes CASSKGAANTEAFF.

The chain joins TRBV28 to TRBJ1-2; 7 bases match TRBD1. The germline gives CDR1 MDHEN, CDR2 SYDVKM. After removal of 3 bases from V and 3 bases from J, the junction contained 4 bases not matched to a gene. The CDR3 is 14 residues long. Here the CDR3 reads CASSFTGEYYGYTF. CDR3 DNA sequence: TGTGCCAGCAGTTTTACAGGGGAATACTATGGCTACACCTTC.

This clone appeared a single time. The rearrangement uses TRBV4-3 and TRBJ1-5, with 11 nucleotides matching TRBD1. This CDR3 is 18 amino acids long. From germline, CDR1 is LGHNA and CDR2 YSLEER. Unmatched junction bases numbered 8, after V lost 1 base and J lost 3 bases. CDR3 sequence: CASSQGLGTGGFNQPQHF. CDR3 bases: TGCGCCAGCAGCCAAGGACTCGGGACAGGGGGTTTCAATCAGCCCCAGCATTTT.

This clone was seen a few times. The CDR3 spells CASSGGLAVKIPPAKNIQYF. In DNA, the CDR3 is TGTGCCAGCAGTGGAGGACTAGCAGTGAAAATTCCCCCGGCCAAAAACATTCAGTACTTC. This chain links TRBV6-1 with TRBJ2-4; TRBD2 matches at 8 bases. CDR1 is MNHNS and CDR2 is SASEGT in the germline V gene. J lost 1 base, V lost 4 bases, and 18 bases had no gene match. The CDR3 contains 20 residues.

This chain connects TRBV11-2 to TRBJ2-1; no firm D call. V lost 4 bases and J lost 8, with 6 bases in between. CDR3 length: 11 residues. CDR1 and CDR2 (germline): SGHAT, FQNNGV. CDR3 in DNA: TGTGCCAGCAGCTCGACCCATGAGCAGTTCTTC. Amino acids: CASSSTHEQFF.

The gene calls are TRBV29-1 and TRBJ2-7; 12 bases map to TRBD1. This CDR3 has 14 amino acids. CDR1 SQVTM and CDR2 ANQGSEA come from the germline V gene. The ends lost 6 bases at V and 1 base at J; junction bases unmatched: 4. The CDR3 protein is CSVGTGGISYEQYF. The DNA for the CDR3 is TGCAGCGTAGGGACAGGGGGCATTTCCTACGAGCAGTACTTC.

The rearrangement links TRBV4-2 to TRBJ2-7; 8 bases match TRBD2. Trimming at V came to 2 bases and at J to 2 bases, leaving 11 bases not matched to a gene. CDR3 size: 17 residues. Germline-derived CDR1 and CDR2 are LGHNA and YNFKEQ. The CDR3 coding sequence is TGTGCCAGCAGCCAAAGGTCGGGGGGGCTACGAACCTACGAGCAGTACTTC. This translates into CASSQRSGGLRTYEQYF.